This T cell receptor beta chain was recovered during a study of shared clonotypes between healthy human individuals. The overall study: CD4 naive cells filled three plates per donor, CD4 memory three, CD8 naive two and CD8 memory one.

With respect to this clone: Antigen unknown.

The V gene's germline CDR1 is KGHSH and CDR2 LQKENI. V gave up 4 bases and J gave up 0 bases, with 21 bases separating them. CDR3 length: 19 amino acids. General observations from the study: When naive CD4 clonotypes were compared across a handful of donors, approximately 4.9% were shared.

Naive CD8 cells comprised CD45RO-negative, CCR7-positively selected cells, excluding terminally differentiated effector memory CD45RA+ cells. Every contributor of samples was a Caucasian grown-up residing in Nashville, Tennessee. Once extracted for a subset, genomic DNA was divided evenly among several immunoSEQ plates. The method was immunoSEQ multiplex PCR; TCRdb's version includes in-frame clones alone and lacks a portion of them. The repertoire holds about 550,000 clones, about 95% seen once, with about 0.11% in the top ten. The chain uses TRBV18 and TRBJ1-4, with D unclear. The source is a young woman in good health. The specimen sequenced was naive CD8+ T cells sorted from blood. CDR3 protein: CASSLLPLPDGATNEKLFF. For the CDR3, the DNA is TGTGCCAGCTCACTCTTACCATTGCCCGATGGGGCAACTAATGAAAAACTGTTTTTT.